This TCR beta chain was recovered during a study of blood T cell repertoires in COVID-19. Overall study: Whether acute or convalescent, the COVID-19 samples came from the United States, Italy and Spain. PBMCs, B-cell-depleted T cells, or T cells provided the cDNA or gDNA that made up the material.

Study processing details: Quantification of nucleated cells was approximated via reference gene primer amplification. Clones were sequenced by immunoSEQ multiplex PCR, and TCRdb holds only the in-frame ones, with some missing. V and J calls and clone size are as listed in that table; D and trimming were resolved from the DNA. Of roughly 260,000 clones listed, less than 85% are singletons. Trimming stripped 4 bases from V and 7 bases from J, with 17 bases between. Germline loops: CDR1 MNHNY, CDR2 SVGAGI (reference sequence). This CDR3 has 15 amino acids. The source of this sequence is a woman in her late teens or twenties with acute or convalescent COVID-19. The sample comprised peripheral blood. This chain connects TRBV6-6 to TRBJ2-1, with D tentatively TRBD1 (5 bases). CDR3 residues: CASSFGEKGDNEQFF. CDR3 coding DNA: TGTGCCAGCAGTTTTGGTGAGAAAGGGGATAATGAGCAGTTCTTC.